The present TCR beta chain was sequenced within a study of blood T cell repertoires in COVID-19. Clones were read by immunoSEQ multiplex PCR, and TCRdb kept only the in-frame ones, dropping some. The top ten clones hold about 9.6% of a sample with approximately 97,000 clones, around 73% of them seen once. Germline V gene data show CDR1 as SGDLS and CDR2 as YYNGEE. The CDR3 length is 13 residues. With 2 bases clipped from V and 7 bases from J, the junction kept 1 base outside the gene matches. This clone was observed a handful of times. The sample taken for sequencing was peripheral blood. This sequence joins TRBV9 and TRBJ2-2; 8 nucleotides align to TRBD1. The origin of this receptor is a man in his sixties with active or convalescent COVID-19. The CDR3: CASSVGQGGELFF. CDR3 sequence (DNA): TGTGCCAGCAGCGTCGGACAGGGCGGGGAGCTGTTTTTT. The full variable domain, its missing parts supplied by reference TRBV9 and TRBJ2-2, is DSGVTQTPKHLITATGQRVTLRCSPRSGDLSVYWYQQSLDQGLQFLIQYYNGEERAKGNILERFSAQQFPDLHSELNLSSLELGDSALYFCASSVGQGGELFFGEGSRLTVL.